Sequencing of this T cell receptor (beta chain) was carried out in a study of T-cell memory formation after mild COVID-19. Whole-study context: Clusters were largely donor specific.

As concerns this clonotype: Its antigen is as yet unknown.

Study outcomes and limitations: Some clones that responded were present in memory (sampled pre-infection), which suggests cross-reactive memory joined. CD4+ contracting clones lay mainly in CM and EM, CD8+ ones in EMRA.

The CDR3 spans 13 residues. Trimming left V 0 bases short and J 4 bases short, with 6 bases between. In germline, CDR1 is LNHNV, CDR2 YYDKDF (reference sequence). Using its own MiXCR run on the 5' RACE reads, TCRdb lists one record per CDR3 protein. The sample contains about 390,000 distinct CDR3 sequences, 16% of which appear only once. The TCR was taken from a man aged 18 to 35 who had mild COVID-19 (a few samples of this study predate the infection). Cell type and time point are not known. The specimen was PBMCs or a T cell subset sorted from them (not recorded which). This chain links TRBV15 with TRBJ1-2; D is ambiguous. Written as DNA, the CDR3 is TGTGCCACCAGCAGAGACGGATCCTATGGCTACACCTTC. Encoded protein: CATSRDGSYGYTF.